The entry that follows covers one T cell receptor beta chain sequence. These data are taken from a study of cytomegalovirus exposure and HLA in healthy donors. The V end was cut by 4 bases, the J end by 3 bases, with 9 bases between. The V gene's germline CDR1 is MDHEN and CDR2 SYDVKM. The CDR3 is made up of 13 amino acids. Profiled with immunoSEQ multiplex PCR; TCRdb holds only in-frame clones, not every one. This sample has about 340,000 clones, with about nine tenths found just once. The specimen was PBMCs. This chain links TRBV28 with TRBJ2-5; the D gene is possibly TRBD1 (6 bases). The sequence was collected from a woman aged 18-30 years in good health and CMV-seronegative. The CDR3 sequence: CASSWSGEETQYF. The CDR3 DNA reads TGTGCCAGCAGTTGGTCAGGGGAAGAGACCCAGTACTTC.